This TCR beta chain was sequenced for a study of OX40 agonist ivuxolimab in advanced cancers. Study information: In this cohort, patients received ivuxolimab, an agonistic anti-OX40 (CD134) antibody. Patients received ivuxolimab, an intravenous treatment, every 2 weeks at 0.01 to 10 mg/kg. Patients with prior anti-PD-1, anti-PD-L1 or anti-CTLA-4 therapy were eligible; less than 50% had some. Findings and caveats of the study: Some nonresponders additionally presented with little normalized T-cell clonal expansion.

Sequencing used immunoSEQ multiplex PCR; TCRdb keeps in-frame clones, though not all of them. The table shows around 80,000 clones, with about 80% occurring only once. The germline V gene encodes CDR1 LGHNT and CDR2 FRNRAP. The CDR3 loop spans 17 amino acids. Deletions cut 5 bases from V and 1 base from J, with 19 bases between. On this clone itself: As yet, its antigen is unknown.

This clonotype was sampled from an adult with an advanced solid tumor such as melanoma, head and neck, liver or kidney cancer. The specimen comprised CD4+ or CD8+ T cells sorted from blood, sampled in a trial of the OX40 agonist ivuxolimab. The gene calls are TRBV12-5 and TRBJ2-3, with TRBD2 as a possible D gene (7 bases). The CDR3 spells CASGTGAASGGTDTQYF. CDR3 in DNA: TGTGCTAGTGGTACGGGGGCAGCTAGCGGAGGCACAGATACGCAGTATTTT.